Below are 21 T cell receptor beta chains sequenced from a single sample in a study of T cells in Graves' hyperthyroidism and ophthalmopathy. What was amplified from RNA transcripts were TCR beta CDR3 regions. HTBI primers were used for first-round RT-PCR of the TCR CDR3. TCRdb redid the calling of the multiplex PCR reads with MiXCR, one entry per CDR3 protein. The table records 500,000 to 550,000 distinct CDR3 sequences, 15% to 20% of them present only once. The sequencing sample was made of blood. These receptors all stem from a man in his forties with Graves' ophthalmopathy.

This clonotype occurred a few times. The chain employs TRBV27 and TRBJ2-3, with unresolved D. The CDR3 is 13 amino acids. V dropped 1 base and J dropped 0 bases, with 2 bases sitting between them. Per the germline V gene, CDR1 is MNHEY and CDR2 is SMNVEV (reference sequence). CDR3 residues: CASSLFSTDTQYF. DNA for the CDR3: TGTGCCAGCAGTTTATTTAGCACAGATACGCAGTATTTT.

This chain links TRBV6-6 with TRBJ1-2; D gene uncertain. Germline V gene data show CDR1 as MNHNY and CDR2 as SVGAGI (reference sequence). Trimming shortened V by 2 bases and J by 4 bases, and 14 bases separated the two germline ends. The CDR3 is 15 amino acids. The CDR3 DNA follows: TGTGCCAGCAGTTACCGCGATGCCGGGAGCTATGGCTACACCTTC. It yields the protein CASSYRDAGSYGYTF.

The CDR3 protein is CASGSGQGVGNEQFF. Here the CDR3 DNA reads TGTGCTAGTGGTTCCGGACAGGGGGTTGGCAATGAGCAGTTCTTC. This sequence joins TRBV12-5 and TRBJ2-1, with 10 bases lining up with TRBD1. Losses at the gene ends were 4 bases for V and 6 bases for J; bases not matched to a gene: 6. CDR3 size: 15 residues. Germline V gives CDR1 LGHNT, CDR2 FRNRAP.

This clonotype was observed many times. The V gene is TRBV11-2, the J gene TRBJ2-5; no definite D call. Germline CDR1 is SGHAT and CDR2 is FQNNGV. V was cut by 1 base and J by 7 bases, with 7 bases left in between. The CDR3 runs 12 residues. The CDR3 DNA reads as TGTGCCAGCAGCTTAGGGTTGGCGACCCAGTACTTC. It codes for CASSLGLATQYF.

This clonotype has a count of ten or more. The chain joins TRBV2 to TRBJ2-2; TRBD1 is a possible D gene (7 bases). This CDR3 has 16 amino acids. CDR1 and CDR2 from the germline V gene are SNHLY and FYNNEI. V lost 0 bases, J lost 7 bases, and 15 bases lay in between. Here the CDR3 DNA reads TGTGCCAGCAGTGAAGCGGGCAGGGGGGTCGGCGGGGAGCTGTTTTTT. Translation gives CASSEAGRGVGGELFF. Full variable domain (missing parts from reference TRBV2 and TRBJ2-2): EPEVTQTPSHQVTQMGQEVILRCVPISNHLYFYWYRQILGQKVEFLVSFYNNEISEKSEIFDDQFSVERPDGSNFTLKIRSTKLEDSAMYFCASSEAGRGVGGELFFGEGSRLTVL.

This clonotype was counted at least ten times. The chain is built from TRBV7-2 and TRBJ2-2, with a weak D call TRBD1 (5 bases). Germline CDR1 reads SGHTA; CDR2 reads FQGNSA. The CDR3 length is 16 residues. V was pared by 2 bases and J by 1 base, with 11 bases between. CDR3 protein: CASSLNSGQNTGELFF. The DNA of the CDR3 is TGTGCCAGCAGCTTAAATTCAGGACAGAACACCGGGGAGCTGTTTTTT.

This clonotype appeared many times. The chain links TRBV12-3 or TRBV12-4 to TRBJ1-1; D possibly corresponds to TRBD1 (5 bases). The length of the CDR3 is 14 residues. V lost 3 bases and J 1 base, leaving 9 bases between the germline ends. In nucleotides, the CDR3 is TGTGCCAGCAGTTTCGATGACAGGAACACTGAAGCTTTCTTT. Translating gives CASSFDDRNTEAFF.

V gene TRBV3-1 combines with J gene TRBJ2-2; D uncertain. With 5 bases removed from V and 8 bases from J, the gap between germline ends came to 18 bases. Germline V gives CDR1 LGHDT, CDR2 YNNKEL (reference sequence). CDR3 length: 15 residues. CDR3 sequence reads: CASSYGIRGLGELFF. CDR3 nucleotide sequence: TGTGCCAGCAGCTATGGTATTAGAGGTTTAGGGGAGCTGTTTTTT.

Notes on this clonotype: A read error may produce the germline difference seen at one junction end. V gene TRBV4-3 combines with J gene TRBJ2-7; tentatively, D is TRBD1 (5 bases). Germline loops: CDR1 LGHNA, CDR2 YSLEER. The CDR3 length is 16 residues. The CDR3 nucleotides are TGCGTCAGCAGCCAGTTCGAGGCAGGGCGATCCTACGAGCAGTACTTC. It specifies CVSSQFEAGRSYEQYF.

This clonotype was counted many times. In DNA, the CDR3 is TGTGCCAGCAGTCCCTCCTATGGTCCCGGGGAGCAGTTCTTC. As protein: CASSPSYGPGEQFF. The chain links TRBV28 to TRBJ2-1, with D unclear. Germline values: CDR1 MDHEN, CDR2 SYDVKM. The V end lost 5 bases, the J end lost 10 bases, and 18 bases lay between the germline ends. This CDR3 comprises 14 residues. The variable domain in full, with the rest retrieved from reference TRBV28 and TRBJ2-1, is DVKVTQSSRYLVKRTGEKVFLECVQDMDHENMFWYRQDPGLGLRLIYFSYDVKMKEKGDIPEGYSVSREKKERFSLILESASTNQTSMYLCASSPSYGPGEQFFGPGTRLTVL.

The chain is built from TRBV20-1 and TRBJ2-1; 7 nucleotides match TRBD2. V was clipped by 1 base and J by 3 bases; unmatched bases: 12. The CDR3 totals 17 residues. Germline loops: CDR1 DFQATT, CDR2 SNEGSKA (reference sequence). CDR3 bases: TGCAGTGCTAGAGGCCAGTTCCGATCTAGCGGCTACAATGAGCAGTTCTTC. Translating gives CSARGQFRSSGYNEQFF.

This clonotype has ten or more counts. This chain joins TRBV10-3 and TRBJ2-5; 7 bases line up with TRBD2. This CDR3 is built from 13 residues. Per germline, CDR1 ENHRY and CDR2 SYGVKD. Losses at the gene ends were 4 bases for V and 3 bases for J; bases not matched to a gene: 2. CDR3 loop: CAISGAGEETQYF. Written as DNA, the CDR3 is TGTGCCATCAGTGGCGCGGGGGAAGAGACCCAGTACTTC.

In this sample, this clonotype turned up once. A much bigger clone sits one base away, suggesting this may be a read error. The V call is TRBV28, the J call TRBJ2-1; D uncertain. Germline CDR1 and CDR2: MDHEN and SYDVKM. Trimming removed 6 bases from V and 9 bases from J, with 18 bases in between. The CDR3 runs 14 residues. CDR3 loop: CASSLFLLGSEQFF. CDR3 nucleotide sequence: TGTGCCAGCAGCCTCTTTTTACTGGGTAGTGAGCAGTTCTTC.

This clonotype was counted many times. The J gene is TRBJ1-1, the V gene TRBV7-9; a possible D gene is TRBD1 (6 bases). The germline V and J ends were trimmed by 2 bases and 2 bases, with 12 bases remaining between them. The CDR3 has 15 residues. Per the germline V gene, CDR1 is SEHNR and CDR2 is FQNEAQ (reference sequence). The CDR3, as DNA: TGTGCCAGCAGCTTAAGGCAGGGGACTAACACTGAAGCTTTCTTT. Translated, it gives CASSLRQGTNTEAFF.

The J gene is TRBJ2-1, the V gene TRBV29-1, with 9 nucleotides matching TRBD2. The V and J ends lost 0 bases and 8 bases, in that order; junction bases with no gene match: 17. The CDR3 is 18 amino acids. Germline V gene lookup returns CDR1 SQVTM and CDR2 ANQGSEA. CDR3 DNA: TGCAGCGTTGAAGAAGGGGGCGGGAGGGCCGGGAGTGTGGATGAGCAGTTCTTC. Translating it yields CSVEEGGGRAGSVDEQFF.

The chain combines TRBV4-1 with TRBJ2-1; perhaps TRBD1 as D (6 bases). Trimming removed 6 bases at V and 2 bases at J, with 20 bases between. Germline CDR1 is MGHRA and CDR2 is YSYEKL. This CDR3 is built from 17 residues. CDR3 residues: CASRGLTGQGTYNEQFF. The DNA of the CDR3 is TGCGCCAGCAGGGGGCTAACAGGGCAGGGTACCTACAATGAGCAGTTCTTC.

This clonotype was counted ten times or more. This chain connects TRBV20-1 to TRBJ2-7, with TRBD2 matching over 7 bases. The CDR3 is 14 amino acids. The trim removed 0 bases at V and 1 base at J, leaving 3 bases unmatched. CDR1 and CDR2 (germline): DFQATT, SNEGSKA (reference sequence). The CDR3 DNA sequence: TGCAGTGCTAGAGAGGGCGGGAGATCCTACGAGCAGTACTTC. Its translation is CSAREGGRSYEQYF.

This chain connects TRBV9 to TRBJ2-3; unclear D gene. CDR3 length equals 14 residues. Germline V CDR1 and CDR2: SGDLS, YYNGEE. The V gene lost 4 bases and the J gene lost 0 bases, with 9 bases spanning the gap. Written as DNA, the CDR3 is TGTGCCAGCAGCAACCAACCGAGCACAGATACGCAGTATTTT. Its protein product is CASSNQPSTDTQYF.

This clonotype was observed many times. J is TRBJ2-7 and V is TRBV27; 8 positions match TRBD1. CDR3 size: 14 residues. CDR1 is MNHEY and CDR2 is SMNVEV in the germline V gene (reference sequence). Trimming took 6 bases from V and 6 from J; bases not matched to a gene: 10. CDR3 protein: CASRTGQGSAEQYF. The DNA of the CDR3 is TGTGCCAGCAGGACCGGACAGGGTTCGGCCGAGCAGTACTTC.

The chain recombines TRBV27 with TRBJ2-1; maybe TRBD2 (6 bases). The CDR3 spans 13 residues. CDR1 and CDR2 from the germline V gene are MNHEY and SMNVEV (reference sequence). Trimming took off 2 bases at V and 14 bases at J, with 16 bases between the two ends. The CDR3 coding sequence is TGTGCCAGCAGTTTAGGGTACGGAGGGCTAGAGTTCTTC. It translates to CASSLGYGGLEFF.

This clonotype showed up just a few times. The V call is TRBV27, the J call TRBJ2-1; the D gene is possibly TRBD1 (5 bases). CDR3 size: 15 residues. Trimming shortened V by 4 bases and J by 8 bases, and 18 bases separated the two germline ends. Germline CDR1 MNHEY, CDR2 SMNVEV (reference sequence). CDR3 bases: TGTGCCAGCAGTTATCAGGCAGGGTGGGCCTATGAGCAGTTCTTC. Translation gives CASSYQAGWAYEQFF.